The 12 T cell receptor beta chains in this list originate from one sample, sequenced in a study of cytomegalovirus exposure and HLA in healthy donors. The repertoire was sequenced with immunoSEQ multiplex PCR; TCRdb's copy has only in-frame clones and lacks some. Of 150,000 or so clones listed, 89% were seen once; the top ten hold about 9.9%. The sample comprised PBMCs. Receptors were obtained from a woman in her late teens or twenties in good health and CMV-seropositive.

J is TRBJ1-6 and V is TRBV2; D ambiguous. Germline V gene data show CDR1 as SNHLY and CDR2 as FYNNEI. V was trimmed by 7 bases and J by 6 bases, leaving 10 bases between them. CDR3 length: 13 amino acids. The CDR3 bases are TGTGCCAGCACTGGGGAGTTTAATTCACCCCTCCACTTT. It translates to CASTGEFNSPLHF. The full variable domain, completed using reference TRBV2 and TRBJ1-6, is EPEVTQTPSHQVTQMGQEVILRCVPISNHLYFYWYRQILGQKVEFLVSFYNNEISEKSEIFDDQFSVERPDGSNFTLKIRSTKLEDSAMYFCASTGEFNSPLHFGNGTRLTVT.

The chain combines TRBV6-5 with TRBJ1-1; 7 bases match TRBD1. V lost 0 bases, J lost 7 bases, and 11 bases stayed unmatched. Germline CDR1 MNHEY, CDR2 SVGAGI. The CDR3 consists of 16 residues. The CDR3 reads CASSYSPGTVRGEAFF. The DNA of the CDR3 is TGTGCCAGCAGTTACTCTCCCGGGACAGTTAGGGGTGAAGCTTTCTTT.

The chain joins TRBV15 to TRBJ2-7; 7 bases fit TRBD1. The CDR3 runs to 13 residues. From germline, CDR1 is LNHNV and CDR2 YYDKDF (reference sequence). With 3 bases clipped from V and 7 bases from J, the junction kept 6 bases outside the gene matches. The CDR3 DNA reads TGTGCCACCAGCAGCCGACAGGGAGAAGAGCAGTACTTC. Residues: CATSSRQGEEQYF. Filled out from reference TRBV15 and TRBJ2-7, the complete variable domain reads DAMVIQNPRYQVTQFGKPVTLSCSQTLNHNVMYWYQQKSSQAPKLLFHYYDKDFNNEADTPDNFQSRRPNTSFCFLDIRSPGLGDTAMYLCATSSRQGEEQYFGPGTRLTVT.

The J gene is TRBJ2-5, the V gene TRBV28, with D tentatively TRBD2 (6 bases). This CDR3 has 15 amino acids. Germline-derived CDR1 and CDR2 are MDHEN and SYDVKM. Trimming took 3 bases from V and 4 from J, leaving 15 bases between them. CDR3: CASSFEIGGAETQYF. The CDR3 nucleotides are TGTGCCAGCAGTTTTGAAATCGGCGGGGCAGAGACCCAGTACTTC.

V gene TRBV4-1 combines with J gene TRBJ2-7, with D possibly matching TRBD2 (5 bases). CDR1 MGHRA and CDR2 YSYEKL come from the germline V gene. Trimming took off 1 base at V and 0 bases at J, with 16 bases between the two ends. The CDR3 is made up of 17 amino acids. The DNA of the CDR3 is TGCGCCAGCAGCCAAGTCGATTCACGGGGAAGCTCCTACGAGCAGTACTTC. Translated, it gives CASSQVDSRGSSYEQYF.

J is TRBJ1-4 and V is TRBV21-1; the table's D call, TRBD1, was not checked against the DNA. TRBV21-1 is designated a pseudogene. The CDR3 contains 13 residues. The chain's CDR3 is CASRRQSNEKLFF. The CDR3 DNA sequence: TGTGCCAGCCGTCGACAGAGTAATGAAAAACTGTTTTTT.

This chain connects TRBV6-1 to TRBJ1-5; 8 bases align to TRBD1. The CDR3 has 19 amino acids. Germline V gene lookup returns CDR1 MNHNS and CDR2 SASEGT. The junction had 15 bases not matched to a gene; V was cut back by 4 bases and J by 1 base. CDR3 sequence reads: CASSAPGTGYQRSNQPQHF. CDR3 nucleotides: TGTGCCAGCAGTGCCCCCGGGACAGGCTACCAGAGGAGCAATCAGCCCCAGCATTTT.

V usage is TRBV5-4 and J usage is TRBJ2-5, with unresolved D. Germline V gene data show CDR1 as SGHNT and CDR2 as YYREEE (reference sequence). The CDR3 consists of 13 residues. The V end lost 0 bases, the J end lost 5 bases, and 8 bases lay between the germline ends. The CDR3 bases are TGTGCCAGCAGCTTGGCGGCGGAGGAGACCCAGTACTTC. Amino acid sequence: CASSLAAEETQYF.

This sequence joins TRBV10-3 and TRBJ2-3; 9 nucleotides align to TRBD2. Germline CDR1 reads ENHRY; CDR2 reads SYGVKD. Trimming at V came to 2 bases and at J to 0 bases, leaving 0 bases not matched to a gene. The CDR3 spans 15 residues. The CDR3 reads CAISEAGGSTDTQYF. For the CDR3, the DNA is TGTGCCATCAGTGAGGCGGGGGGGAGCACAGATACGCAGTATTTT.

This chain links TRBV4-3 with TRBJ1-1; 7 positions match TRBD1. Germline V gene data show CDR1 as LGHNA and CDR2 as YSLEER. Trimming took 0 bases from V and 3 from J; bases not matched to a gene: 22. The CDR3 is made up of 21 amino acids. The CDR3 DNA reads TGCGCCAGCAGCCAAGATAAGCATAACTATAACAGGGGACTAGTTGACACTGAAGCTTTCTTT. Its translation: CASSQDKHNYNRGLVDTEAFF.

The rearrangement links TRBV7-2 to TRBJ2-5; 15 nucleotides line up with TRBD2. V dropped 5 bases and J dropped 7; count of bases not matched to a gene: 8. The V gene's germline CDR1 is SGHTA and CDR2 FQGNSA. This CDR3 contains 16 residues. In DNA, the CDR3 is TGTGCCAGCAGCATTAGGACTAGCGGGGGGGCCGGGACCCAGTACTTC. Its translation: CASSIRTSGGAGTQYF.

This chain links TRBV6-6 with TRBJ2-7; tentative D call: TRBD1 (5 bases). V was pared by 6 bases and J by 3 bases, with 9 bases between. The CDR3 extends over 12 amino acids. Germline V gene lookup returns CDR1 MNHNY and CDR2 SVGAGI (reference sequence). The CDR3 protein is CASSQTVYEQYF. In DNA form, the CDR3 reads TGTGCCAGCAGCCAGACAGTCTACGAGCAGTACTTC.